The clone carrying this T cell receptor (beta chain) was counted ten times or more. TCRdb reprocessed the PCR reads via MiXCR and lists one record per CDR3 protein. The table lists hundreds of thousands of distinct CDR3 sequences, 25% of them singletons, with about 0.78% in the top ten. The sample belongs to a study of molecular identifiers for immune sequencing clone quantification. The sequence was obtained from a human donor in good health. Some libraries in this study had Jurkat cell RNA spiked in. Input material: naive CD8+ T cells from blood, with Jurkat cell RNA spiked in. The subset denotes: FACS-sorted CD8+CD4-CCR7+CD45RA+ naive T cells.

The CDR3 region has the DNA TGCGCCAGCCGCGCGGACAGGGGGCTTTATCAAGGTGGAGATACGCAGTATTTT. Its translation: CASRADRGLYQGGDTQYF. J is TRBJ2-3 and V is TRBV5-1, with 11 bases identical to TRBD1. The V gene's germline CDR1 is SGHRS and CDR2 YFSETQ. This CDR3 is built from 18 residues. V trimming: 7 bases; J trimming: 5 bases; junction bases outside the gene matches: 18.